The clone carrying this TCR beta chain has at least ten counts. This record belongs to a study of human T cells and chemical hapten exposure. Germline values: CDR1 MGHRA, CDR2 YSYEKL. CDR3 length: 8 amino acids. As for time point: patch test 1, 2 weeks after DPC sensitization. Specified treatment: therapeutic diphenylcyclopropenone sensitization with weekly scalp DPC. TCRdb ran MiXCR on the RACE reads and lists one entry per CDR3 protein. The sample includes around 300,000 distinct CDR3 sequences, 5.5% to 8% of them seen just once. The source is a woman aged 18-29 years with alopecia areata. Some clones in this sample may be carry-over from other donors' samples. The source was whole blood, collected in connection with sensitization to the hapten diphenylcyclopropenone (DPC). J is TRBJ1-1 and V is TRBV4-1; D uncertain. CDR3 nucleotide sequence: TGCGCGTCCCCTGAAGCTTTCTTT. It encodes CASPEAFF.